This T cell receptor beta chain was found in a study of shared clonotypes between healthy human individuals. Produced via immunoSEQ multiplex PCR; TCRdb's table is partial and in-frame only. The sample consists of about 2.1 million clones, 93% of them appearing once. V dropped 5 bases and J dropped 1 base, with 10 bases sitting between them. Looked up from germline, CDR1 is SGDLS and CDR2 is YYNGEE. CDR3 length: 14 residues. CD45RO-negative cells were positively selected for CCR7, leaving out terminally differentiated effector memory CD45RA+ cells. Healthy and HIV-negative, the adult donors had no recent acute infections or vaccinations.

This sequence joins TRBV9 and TRBJ2-1; D is unresolved. This receptor was taken from a man younger than 30 in good health. Some clones in this sample may be carry-over from other donors' samples. Source material: naive CD8+ T cells from PBMCs. CDR3 sequence reads: CASSSYGSYNEQFF. CDR3 coding DNA: TGTGCCAGCAGTTCCTACGGGTCCTACAATGAGCAGTTCTTC.